These 32 T cell receptor beta chains were all obtained from the same sample, sequenced in a study of shared clonotypes between healthy human individuals. Sequencing used immunoSEQ multiplex PCR; TCRdb keeps in-frame clones, though not all of them. This sample has around 2,000,000 clones, with 95% found just once. Sequencing input: naive CD4+ T cells sorted from blood. Subset given: CD45RA+ positively selected. These receptors were taken from a man aged 18 to 30 in good health.

This chain joins TRBV4-1 and TRBJ2-5, with 7 bases matching TRBD2. The CDR3 totals 18 residues. V dropped 3 bases and J dropped 2; count of bases not matched to a gene: 15. The germline V gene encodes CDR1 MGHRA and CDR2 YSYEKL. CDR3 nucleotides: TGCGCCAGCAGCCAGCTGACGGCCGGAGCGGGATGGCAAGAGACCCAGTACTTC. Translation: CASSQLTAGAGWQETQYF.

The J gene is TRBJ2-4, the V gene TRBV9; no definite D call. V lost 1 base to trimming and J lost 7 bases, with 21 bases between them. The CDR3 runs to 17 residues. Looked up from germline, CDR1 is SGDLS and CDR2 is YYNGEE. The chain's CDR3 is CASSVSSGLGSPNIQYF. CDR3 coding DNA: TGTGCCAGCAGCGTATCTTCCGGATTAGGCAGCCCCAACATTCAGTACTTC.

The J gene is TRBJ2-6, the V gene TRBV19; the D call may be TRBD1 or TRBD2 (5 bases each). Germline V gives CDR1 LNHDA, CDR2 SQIVND (reference sequence). This CDR3 comprises 16 residues. V dropped 9 bases and J dropped 2 bases, with 17 bases sitting between them. This chain's CDR3 is CASRDGILPGANVLTF. As DNA, the CDR3 is TGTGCCAGCCGGGACGGGATATTACCTGGGGCCAACGTCCTGACTTTC. Combining the CDR3 with reference TRBV19 and TRBJ2-6 gives the whole variable domain DGGITQSPKYLFRKEGQNVTLSCEQNLNHDAMYWYRQDPGQGLRLIYYSQIVNDFQKGDIAEGYSVSREKKESFPLTVTSAQKNPTAFYLCASRDGILPGANVLTFGAGSRLTVL.

The chain employs TRBV11-3 and TRBJ2-7; TRBD1 is a possible D gene (6 bases). CDR1 SGHNT and CDR2 YENEEA come from the germline V gene. The CDR3 has 12 amino acids. Trimming pared 6 bases from V and 7 bases from J, leaving 13 bases between. The CDR3 region has the DNA TGTGCCAGCAGTTTACAGGGACAAGAGCAGTACTTC. The encoded protein is CASSLQGQEQYF.

The chain couples TRBV7-9 to TRBJ1-4; D is possibly TRBD1 (5 bases). V shed 1 base and J shed 13 bases, with 10 bases lying between them. This CDR3 has 12 amino acids. Germline CDR1 SEHNR, CDR2 FQNEAQ (reference sequence). This CDR3 is CASSLGSRALFF. In nucleotides, the CDR3 is TGTGCCAGCAGCTTAGGGAGCAGGGCACTGTTTTTT.

This chain links TRBV30 with TRBJ1-4; D is ambiguous. Germline V gene lookup returns CDR1 GTSNPN and CDR2 SVGIG (reference sequence). Trimming stripped 6 bases from V and 4 bases from J, with 3 bases between. The CDR3 has 10 amino acids. The CDR3 DNA reads as TGTGCCTGCAATAATGAAAAACTGTTTTTT. The encoded protein is CACNNEKLFF.

The DNA for the CDR3 is TGTGCCAGCAGCTACAGGGGCTTAGACTATGGCTACACCTTC. The encoded protein is CASSYRGLDYGYTF. This chain uses TRBV7-2 with TRBJ1-2, with 7 bases identical to TRBD1. Losses at the gene ends were 4 bases for V and 3 bases for J; bases not matched to a gene: 5. Germline V gives CDR1 SGHTA, CDR2 FQGNSA. The CDR3 is 14 residues long.

The chain employs TRBV7-2 and TRBJ1-1; D is undetermined. Trimming cost V 5 bases and J 1 base, with 14 bases left between them. The CDR3 length is 15 residues. Germline values: CDR1 SGHTA, CDR2 FQGNSA. CDR3 amino acids: CASSHLESGNTEAFF. In DNA form, the CDR3 reads TGTGCCAGCAGCCACCTTGAAAGTGGGAACACTGAAGCTTTCTTT.

This sequence joins TRBV5-1 and TRBJ2-5; D is unresolved. Trimming removed 4 bases from V and 4 bases from J, with 14 bases in between. This CDR3 contains 14 residues. Germline V gives CDR1 SGHRS, CDR2 YFSETQ. The CDR3 is CASSPSQTRETQYF. Here the CDR3 DNA reads TGCGCCAGCAGCCCATCACAGACAAGAGAGACCCAGTACTTC.

The rearrangement uses TRBV5-6 and TRBJ2-3; D is ambiguous. The CDR3 length is 18 residues. Trimming took 1 base from V and 7 from J, leaving 25 bases between them. In germline, CDR1 is SGHDT, CDR2 YYEEEE. The CDR3 DNA follows: TGTGCCAGCAGCTTGATGGCGCTACCCTCACCCTATCCGAATACGCAGTATTTT. Translating it yields CASSLMALPSPYPNTQYF.

The gene calls are TRBV7-9 and TRBJ2-3, with D tentatively TRBD2 (5 bases). CDR1 is SEHNR, CDR2 FQNEAQ, per germline (reference sequence). Between the trimmed V and J ends, which lost 5 bases and 6 bases, there was a span of 18 bases. The length of the CDR3 is 15 residues. Here the CDR3 DNA reads TGTGCCAGCAGCCAATCCGGGATCTCTGGGGATACGCAGTATTTT. Its translation is CASSQSGISGDTQYF.

This clone occurred once. This rearrangement joins TRBV2 to TRBJ1-4; no definite D call. V lost 0 bases and J 0 bases, leaving 2 bases between the germline ends. CDR1 and CDR2 from the germline V gene are SNHLY and FYNNEI. The CDR3 runs 14 residues. CDR3 sequence reads: CASSEAPTNEKLFF. The CDR3 DNA reads TGTGCCAGCAGTGAAGCCCCAACTAATGAAAAACTGTTTTTT.

This chain joins TRBV2 and TRBJ2-7, with 7 bases fitting TRBD1. Per germline, CDR1 SNHLY and CDR2 FYNNEI. J was trimmed by 1 base and V by 4 bases; bases with no gene match: 7. CDR3 length equals 15 residues. The CDR3 spells CASSGQGIGSYEQYF. CDR3 DNA sequence: TGTGCCAGCAGTGGACAGGGTATCGGGTCCTACGAGCAGTACTTC.

The chain joins TRBV7-9 to TRBJ1-2, with unresolved D. V was shortened by 5 bases and J by 5 bases, with 15 bases between the two germline ends. From germline, CDR1 is SEHNR and CDR2 FQNEAQ (reference sequence). The CDR3 is 14 residues long. Here the CDR3 reads CASSPRETPYGYTF. The CDR3 coding sequence is TGTGCCAGCAGCCCCCGAGAGACCCCGTATGGCTACACCTTC.

Remarks on this clone: Other DNA sequences in this specimen translate into the identical CDR3. This sequence joins TRBV18 and TRBJ2-6; no clear D gene. This CDR3 region has 16 residues. The V end lost 0 bases, the J end lost 0 bases, and 6 bases lay between the germline ends. Germline V gene lookup returns CDR1 KGHSH and CDR2 LQKENI. The CDR3 region is CASSPPGTSGANVLTF. The CDR3 DNA sequence: TGTGCCAGCTCACCACCGGGCACCTCTGGGGCCAACGTCCTGACTTTC.

This chain uses TRBV7-2 with TRBJ2-7, with TRBD2 identical over 8 bases. The CDR3 sequence is 15 residues long. V lost 5 bases and J lost 2; bases outside the gene matches: 8. The germline V gene has CDR1 SGHTA and CDR2 FQGNSA. This CDR3 reads CASSRPGLGTYEQYF. In nucleotides, the CDR3 is TGTGCCAGCAGCCGTCCGGGACTAGGGACCTACGAGCAGTACTTC.

The chain links TRBV6-5 to TRBJ2-5, with TRBD2 matching 13 bases. This CDR3 has 15 amino acids. Germline values: CDR1 MNHEY, CDR2 SVGAGI. Losses at the gene ends were 6 bases for V and 4 bases for J; bases not matched to a gene: 5. The CDR3 DNA reads as TGTGCCAGCAGAGGACTAGCGGGGGAGGGAGAGACCCAGTACTTC. Its protein product is CASRGLAGEGETQYF.

The gene calls are TRBV9 and TRBJ1-1; D call uncertain. Germline lookup yields CDR1 SGDLS and CDR2 YYNGEE. V lost 0 bases and J 5 bases, leaving 8 bases between the germline ends. The CDR3 runs to 13 residues. CDR3 in DNA: TGTGCCAGCAGCGTAGCTCCGGGGACTGAAGCTTTCTTT. This translates into CASSVAPGTEAFF.

V and J are TRBV5-1 and TRBJ2-4; TRBD2 matches at 7 bases. Germline-derived CDR1 and CDR2 are SGHRS and YFSETQ. The V gene end was trimmed by 0 bases and the J gene end by 2 bases; junction bases not matched to a gene: 14. The CDR3 totals 19 residues. The CDR3 here is CASSLGGGAGEVSKNIQYF. The CDR3 bases are TGCGCCAGCAGCTTGGGAGGTGGGGCGGGGGAAGTTTCCAAAAACATTCAGTACTTC.

The rearrangement joins TRBV21-1 to TRBJ1-6. TRBV21-1 is tagged as a pseudogene. The CDR3 has 15 residues. CDR3 in amino acids: CASSKTIDFNSPLHF. The CDR3 DNA sequence: TGTGCCAGCAGCAAAACTATAGATTTCAATTCACCCCTCCACTTT.

V usage is TRBV19 and J usage is TRBJ1-1, with D possibly matching TRBD1 (5 bases). The V end lost 4 bases, the J end lost 0 bases, and 12 bases lay between the germline ends. The CDR3 has 15 amino acids. Germline V gene data show CDR1 as LNHDA and CDR2 as SQIVND (reference sequence). The CDR3 DNA reads TGTGCCAGTAGTACCCCGGGGGGAATGAACACTGAAGCTTTCTTT. This codes for CASSTPGGMNTEAFF. The full variable domain, with the rest looked up from reference TRBV19 and TRBJ1-1, is DGGITQSPKYLFRKEGQNVTLSCEQNLNHDAMYWYRQDPGQGLRLIYYSQIVNDFQKGDIAEGYSVSREKKESFPLTVTSAQKNPTAFYLCASSTPGGMNTEAFFGQGTRLTVV.

Note on this clone: This CDR3 is also generated by other DNA sequences in the sample. This chain uses TRBV7-2 with TRBJ2-5; possibly TRBD1 for D (7 bases). Germline values: CDR1 SGHTA, CDR2 FQGNSA. This CDR3 has 13 residues. V dropped 5 bases and J dropped 5 bases, with 12 bases sitting between them. CDR3 in amino acids: CASSPTGRETQYF. CDR3 DNA sequence: TGTGCCAGCAGCCCGACAGGGAGGGAGACCCAGTACTTC.

The gene calls are TRBV10-1 and TRBJ2-2; D not certain. The CDR3 totals 14 residues. Trimming took off 3 bases at V and 2 bases at J, with 7 bases between the two ends. Germline V lookup: CDR1 WNHNN, CDR2 SYGVQD (reference sequence). The CDR3 DNA reads as TGCGCCAGCAGTGAAAGGCCCAACACCGGGGAGCTGTTTTTT. It codes for CASSERPNTGELFF.

This clone was seen once. The chain recombines TRBV5-6 with TRBJ2-5, with a tentative D call TRBD1 (6 bases). This CDR3 is 15 amino acids long. V was shortened by 4 bases and J by 2 bases, with 15 bases between the two germline ends. The germline gives CDR1 SGHDT, CDR2 YYEEEE. The CDR3 sequence: CASSRDRDKQETQYF. The CDR3 DNA reads as TGTGCCAGCAGCCGCGACCGGGACAAGCAAGAGACCCAGTACTTC.

V gene TRBV19 combines with J gene TRBJ1-2, with TRBD1 matching over 10 bases. The germline V gene has CDR1 LNHDA and CDR2 SQIVND (reference sequence). This CDR3 spans 13 amino acids. The V gene end was trimmed by 6 bases and the J gene end by 8 bases; junction bases not matched to a gene: 6. Here the CDR3 reads CASSSDRGRGYTF. The CDR3 DNA reads as TGTGCCAGTAGCAGCGACAGGGGGCGAGGCTACACCTTC.

Only one count was recorded for this clone. One end of the junction varies from germline; a read error may be responsible. This chain uses TRBV7-2 with TRBJ2-2, with unresolved D. CDR1 and CDR2 from the germline V gene are SGHTA and FQGNSA. This CDR3 is built from 15 residues. The CDR3 sequence: CASSLVARNSGELFF. The CDR3 nucleotides are TGTGCCAGCAGCTTAGTCGCGAGAAACAGCGGGGAGCTGTTTTTT.

The V gene is TRBV9, the J gene TRBJ2-2; D is undetermined. Per the germline V gene, CDR1 is SGDLS and CDR2 is YYNGEE. Trimming cost V 0 bases and J 6 bases, with 15 bases left between them. The CDR3 sequence is 16 residues long. CDR3 sequence: CASSVVGGMQPGELFF. The CDR3 DNA reads as TGTGCCAGCAGCGTAGTGGGCGGAATGCAACCCGGGGAGCTGTTTTTT.

The chain joins TRBV7-9 to TRBJ1-2; D is uncertain. The CDR3 runs to 15 residues. The V end was cut by 1 base, the J end by 0 bases, with 9 bases between. Germline V gene sequence: CDR1 SEHNR, CDR2 FQNEAQ (reference sequence). CDR3 region: CASSLEGSPNYGYTF. Here the CDR3 DNA reads TGTGCCAGCAGCTTAGAGGGCAGTCCTAACTATGGCTACACCTTC.

Here the CDR3 reads CASSPRLAGNTGELFF. In DNA form, the CDR3 reads TGTGCCAGCAGCCCCCGACTAGCGGGAAACACCGGGGAGCTGTTTTTT. This sequence joins TRBV9 and TRBJ2-2, with TRBD2 identical over 11 bases. The V gene's germline CDR1 is SGDLS and CDR2 YYNGEE. The CDR3 loop spans 16 amino acids. The J segment lost 2 bases and the V segment lost 4 bases, leaving 4 bases of the junction unmatched.

This sequence joins TRBV27 and TRBJ2-3; TRBD2 aligns across 7 bases. The CDR3 has 14 amino acids. V dropped 6 bases and J dropped 6; count of bases not matched to a gene: 9. The germline V gene encodes CDR1 MNHEY and CDR2 SMNVEV (reference sequence). The CDR3 nucleotides are TGTGCCAGCAGCCGGGACTACCCGTCGGATACGCAGTATTTT. This gives the protein CASSRDYPSDTQYF.

The V gene is TRBV5-1, the J gene TRBJ2-5; 7 bases fit TRBD1. Looked up from germline, CDR1 is SGHRS and CDR2 is YFSETQ. The CDR3 has 16 residues. Trimming at V came to 1 base and at J to 4 bases, leaving 10 bases not matched to a gene. The CDR3 nucleotides are TGCGCCAGCAGCTTGACGGGACAGCTCTACGGAGAGACCCAGTACTTC. This translates into CASSLTGQLYGETQYF.

V is TRBV11-2 and J is TRBJ2-7, with D tentatively TRBD1 or TRBD2 (5 bases each). Trimming pared 1 base from V and 2 bases from J, leaving 9 bases between. Germline V gene sequence: CDR1 SGHAT, CDR2 FQNNGV. The CDR3 contains 14 residues. CDR3 coding DNA: TGTGCCAGCAGCTTAGGGGGGAGCCCCTACGAGCAGTACTTC. Translation gives CASSLGGSPYEQYF.